This TCR beta chain was identified during a study of blood T cell repertoires in COVID-19 (TCRdb year 2020). Context from the whole study: The collaborator samples originated in the United States, Italy and Spain and spanned the acute and convalescent phases of COVID-19. Subjects who had been exposed to COVID-19, were actively infected with it, or had recovered from it provided the deeply sampled blood TCRbeta repertoires that made up the dataset. The material from the prospective study consisted of cDNA or gDNA derived from T cells, B-cell-depleted T cells, or PBMCs. A freely available public database, intended as a resource for researchers studying the immune response to SARS-CoV-2, is where the repertoires were released. The sample metadata nearly always contained a de-identified subject ID, COVID-19 status, age in years and sex. Where HLA class I and class II types were available, the types were taken from metadata supplied by the sample provider, not from assay-based typing. The samples were drawn from two sources: the first 160 participants of the ongoing ImmuneRACE study, and some 1,300 subjects contributed by 6 global collaborators.

The immunoSEQ Assay, a bias-controlled multiplex PCR, was used to amplify TCRbeta CDR3 regions from genomic DNA. In the original analysis: Within the assay, amplification of reference gene primers was used to estimate how many nucleated cells each sample contained. To quantify the absolute abundance of each unique TCRbeta CDR3 rearrangement, sequence reads were collapsed and filtered. For each sample, productive Simpson clonality was calculated as the square root of Simpson's diversity index across productive rearrangements. The table was pulled from immuneACCESS by TCRdb, which kept in-frame rearrangements only. Such tables lose some clones; where checked, under half of the loss comes from unresolved V genes, and the rest has no known cause. From that table come the V and J calls and clone size; the DNA was used to work out D and trimming. In all, the sample holds fewer than 500,000 clones, and approximately 80% of those were seen once. More than 0.85% of the sample goes to the ten largest clones.

The CDR3 holds 13 amino acids from the cysteine to the phenylalanine. The read is trimmed to its CDR3 DNA, 39 bases read in frame from base 1. Looking up the germline V gene (reference sequence) yields CDR1 LGHDT and CDR2 YNNKEL. V was cut back by 8 bases and J by 7 bases, leaving a gap of 18 bases between them. Paper-wide results and their limitations: How much clinical and demographic metadata was included differed by source and by participant, and the metadata was provided uncurated.

Each collaborating institution followed its own protocols to collect whole blood in K2EDTA tubes. For TCRbeta analysis, collaborators shipped samples as frozen whole blood, isolated PBMCs, or DNA extracted from either of those sample types. In the case of this clone: Its antigen is still unknown. The sample holds no much larger clone one base away, and base qualities are not on file.

The sequenced sample was peripheral blood. The clonotype originates from a human donor with acute or convalescent COVID-19. The donor label of this sample is uncertain. Recombination joined TRBV3-1 (or the pseudogene TRBV3-2) with TRBJ2-7, with no confident D gene call. The DNA reads as follows: TGTGCCAGCGCAGGCCTCGGTGTGAGAGAGCAGTACTTC. The encoded protein is CASAGLGVREQYF.